What follows are 10 T cell receptor beta chains derived from one specimen sequenced in a study of T cell responses to AZD1222 COVID-19 vaccine. Method: immunoSEQ multiplex PCR; TCRdb's copy keeps in-frame clones and lacks some. The top ten clones hold 5.4% of a sample with approximately 100,000 clones, 90% of them seen once. The sequenced sample was peripheral blood, obtained 28 days after the second AZD1222 dose. The receptor set was obtained from an adult who received the AZD1222 COVID-19 vaccine.

This chain joins TRBV5-1 and TRBJ1-2; tentatively, D is TRBD1 (5 bases). The germline CDR1 and CDR2 sequences are SGHRS and YFSETQ. The CDR3 spans 15 residues. V was trimmed by 2 bases and J by 8 bases, leaving 19 bases between them. The CDR3 reads CASSLGPGFLGGYTF. As DNA, the CDR3 is TGCGCCAGCAGCTTAGGGCCAGGGTTTCTCGGGGGCTACACCTTC.

This rearrangement joins TRBV2 to TRBJ1-2; 7 bases match TRBD1. Germline assignment: CDR1 SNHLY and CDR2 FYNNEI. V lost 5 bases, J lost 3 bases, and 3 bases stayed unmatched. CDR3 length: 13 residues. The CDR3 DNA reads as TGTGCCAGCAGTAGTACAGGGGACTATGGCTACACCTTC. This translates into CASSSTGDYGYTF.

V usage is TRBV6-6 and J usage is TRBJ2-2; D is uncertain. V gave up 7 bases and J gave up 0 bases, with 6 bases separating them. The CDR3 contains 13 residues. The germline V gene encodes CDR1 MNHNY and CDR2 SVGAGI (reference sequence). CDR3 bases: TGTGCCAGCACACAGACGAACACCGGGGAGCTGTTTTTT. Residues: CASTQTNTGELFF.

The V gene is TRBV5-6, the J gene TRBJ1-3; TRBD1 might be the D (5 bases). Germline V CDR1 and CDR2: SGHDT, YYEEEE. V lost 0 bases and J lost 5, with 15 bases in between. The CDR3 has 16 amino acids. The CDR3, as DNA: TGTGCCAGCAGCTTGGGGTTTTTGGGGGGAAGAAACACCATATATTTT. This codes for CASSLGFLGGRNTIYF.

CDR3 amino acids: CASSQDRGNQPQHF. For the CDR3, the DNA is TGTGCCAGCAGCCAAGATCGGGGGAATCAGCCCCAGCATTTT. J is TRBJ1-5 and V is TRBV4-2; the D gene is possibly TRBD1 (5 bases). This CDR3 spans 14 amino acids. Germline V gene lookup returns CDR1 LGHNA and CDR2 YNFKEQ. Trimming pared 0 bases from V and 4 bases from J, leaving 7 bases between.

The V gene is TRBV27, the J gene TRBJ1-2; the D is unclear. Trimming took off 4 bases at V and 3 bases at J, with 12 bases between the two ends. CDR1 MNHEY and CDR2 SMNVEV come from the germline V gene (reference sequence). This CDR3 region has 14 residues. The CDR3 protein is CASSSTGKHYGYTF. The CDR3 region has the DNA TGTGCCAGCAGTTCGACCGGGAAACACTATGGCTACACCTTC.

There are a few counts of this clone. V is TRBV5-4 and J is TRBJ2-5; D unresolved. The CDR3 runs 16 residues. With 0 bases removed from V and 0 bases from J, the gap between germline ends came to 12 bases. Germline CDR1 is SGHNT and CDR2 is YYREEE (reference sequence). The CDR3: CASSLVSGLYQETQYF. In DNA, the CDR3 is TGTGCCAGCAGCTTGGTTTCGGGTTTGTACCAAGAGACCCAGTACTTC.

This chain connects TRBV21-1 to TRBJ2-4. TRBV21-1 corresponds to a pseudogene. CDR3 length: 20 amino acids. In DNA, the CDR3 is TGTGCCCAGCAAGCCCCCCGGGAATGGGACGTACTAATAGCCAAAAACATTCAGTACTTC. Residues: CAQQAPREWDVLIAKNIQYF.

This clone was seen just once. The chain uses TRBV13 and TRBJ2-7; TRBD1 is a possible D gene (7 bases). This CDR3 has 16 residues. The germline V and J ends were trimmed by 2 bases and 4 bases, with 18 bases remaining between them. Germline CDR1 reads PRHDT; CDR2 reads FYEKMQ (reference sequence). The CDR3 nucleotides read TGTGCCAGCAGCTTAAACTCGGTGGCAGGGGGGTACGAGCAGTACTTC. Its protein is CASSLNSVAGGYEQYF.

J is TRBJ2-7 and V is TRBV19; D might be TRBD1 (6 bases). V shed 9 bases and J shed 3 bases, with 15 bases lying between them. CDR1 LNHDA and CDR2 SQIVND come from the germline V gene (reference sequence). The CDR3 loop spans 13 amino acids. The DNA for the CDR3 is TGTGCCAGACTCTGGGACAAAGTCTACGAGCAGTACTTC. It translates to CARLWDKVYEQYF.